This T cell receptor beta chain is from a study of blood T cell repertoires in COVID-19. In the study overall: Acute-phase and convalescent COVID-19 samples originated in the United States, Italy and Spain. The cDNA or gDNA used as material had been derived from T cells, B-cell-depleted T cells, or PBMCs.

Per the germline V gene, CDR1 is MNHNS and CDR2 is SASEGT. CDR3 length equals 14 residues. With 1 base clipped from V and 7 bases from J, the junction kept 0 bases outside the gene matches. Original data processing: Reference gene primer amplification gave nucleated cell count estimates. Only in-frame clones appear in the TCRdb table, and some are missing; sequencing was by immunoSEQ multiplex PCR. V, J and clone size were drawn from that table, and D and trimming were deduced from the DNA. The sample has 190,000 or so clones, 85% to 90% seen once. The chain uses TRBV6-1 and TRBJ1-4; 10 bases align to TRBD1. Source material: peripheral blood. This TCR came from a man in his forties or fifties with active or convalescent COVID-19. Here the CDR3 DNA reads TGTGCCAGCAGTGAAGGGACAGGGGGTGAAAAACTGTTTTTT. It translates to CASSEGTGGEKLFF.